This T cell receptor beta chain emerged from a study of post-analysis software for immune sequencing data. Study-wide background: Several disease courses (relapsing-remitting, secondary progressive and progressive-relapsing) of multiple sclerosis were included.

General observations from the study: Five or six TRBV segments, TRBV5-6, TRBV5-1 and TRBV20-1 among them, were found more frequent in patients than controls. Significantly lower normalized Chao1 diversity was seen in multiple sclerosis patients than in controls.

The TCR beta cDNA libraries contained unique molecular identifiers. TCRdb redid the calling of the PCR reads with MiXCR, one entry per CDR3 protein. The sample carries about 500,000 distinct CDR3 sequences, 45% recorded once. About this clonotype itself: Its matching antigen is unknown.

The CDR3 contains 13 residues. V shed 6 bases and J shed 6 bases, with 16 bases lying between them. The V gene's germline CDR1 is SQVTM and CDR2 ANQGSEA. This chain links TRBV29-1 with TRBJ2-3, with TRBD2 as a possible D gene (5 bases). The sequenced sample was blood. The origin of this receptor is a girl aged 5-17 years with multiple sclerosis. CDR3 sequence: CSVRTSSGDTQYF. CDR3 coding DNA: TGCAGCGTACGGACTTCATCGGGGGATACGCAGTATTTT.